This is a list of T cell receptor beta chains from one sample in a study of shared clonotypes between healthy human individuals. Generated by immunoSEQ multiplex PCR, the TCRdb table keeps only in-frame clones and is missing some. The profile shows about 1 million clones, more than 60% of them singletons. Input material: memory CD4+ T cells sorted from blood. These receptors came from a man between 18 and 29 years old in good health. Both conserved end residues are part of each CDR3. A D gene is named only where the DNA matches it firmly. Size values are once, few and many counts, or a class for expanded clones, and some rows have none.

>.|TRBJ2-3|TRBV7-2|TRBD2
CASSSLTSGGATGYF
TGTGCCAGCAGCTCTCTAACTAGCGGGGGGGCCACTGGGTATTTT
>few|TRBJ2-3|TRBV18|.
CASSLNINQGRTDTQYF
TGTGCCAGCTCACTCAATATCAATCAGGGGCGCACAGATACGCAGTATTTT
>.|TRBJ1-6|TRBV7-2|TRBD1
CASSIGTGYLSPLHF
TGTGCCAGCAGCATCGGGACAGGTTATCTTTCACCCCTCCACTTT
>.|TRBJ2-5|TRBV7-6|.
CASSFGPQETQYF
TGTGCCAGCAGCTTTGGTCCGCAAGAGACCCAGTACTTC
>.|TRBJ1-1|TRBV13|TRBD1
CASSFVRTGGLTEAFF
TGTGCCAGCAGCTTCGTTCGGACAGGGGGTTTAACTGAAGCTTTCTTT
>.|TRBJ2-5|TRBV2|.
CASRPGSGQTQYF
TGTGCCAGCAGGCCGGGTAGCGGTCAAACCCAGTACTTC
>.|TRBJ1-1|TRBV7-9|.
CASSLERLTEAFF
TGTGCCAGCAGCTTAGAGCGGCTCACTGAAGCTTTCTTT
>once|TRBJ2-5|TRBV9|TRBD2
CASSPSTPGLAGKTSGETQYF
TGTGCCAGCAGCCCTAGTACCCCGGGACTAGCGGGAAAGACCTCAGGAGAGACCCAGTACTTC
>.|TRBJ1-4|TRBV28|TRBD1
CASSLLDRDNEKLFF
TGTGCCAGCAGTTTATTGGACAGGGATAATGAAAAACTGTTTTTT
>.|TRBJ2-1|TRBV7-3|TRBD2
CASSPTSNLYNEQFF
TGTGCCAGCAGCCCGACTAGCAACCTCTACAATGAGCAGTTCTTC
>.|TRBJ2-2|TRBV2|.
CAIRERNTGELFF
TGTGCCATCAGGGAGCGAAACACCGGGGAGCTGTTTTTT
>.|TRBJ2-3|TRBV7-9|.
CASSLDGRSSTDTQYF
TGTGCCAGCAGCTTAGACGGCAGGTCTAGCACAGATACGCAGTATTTT
>.|TRBJ2-7|TRBV7-2|TRBD2
CASSPGLAVYEQYF
TGTGCCAGCAGCCCGGGACTAGCGGTCTACGAGCAGTACTTC
>.|TRBJ1-1|TRBV6-6|TRBD1
CASSYAQGATEAFF
TGTGCCAGCAGTTACGCACAGGGGGCTACTGAAGCTTTCTTT
>few|TRBJ1-2|TRBV2|.
CASSQTWGYTF
TGTGCCAGCTCCCAGACATGGGGCTACACCTTC
>.|TRBJ2-2|TRBV29-1|.
CSTRDSNTGELFF
TGCAGCACACGGGACTCGAACACCGGGGAGCTGTTTTTT
>few|TRBJ1-1|TRBV5-4|.
CASSLGSRGGNTEAFF
TGTGCCAGCAGCTTGGGTAGCCGGGGCGGGAACACTGAAGCTTTCTTT
>.|TRBJ2-1|TRBV19|.
CASSIGGYWTNEQFF
TGTGCCAGTAGTATAGGTGGGTACTGGACAAATGAGCAGTTCTTC
>once|TRBJ1-2|TRBV10-3|.
CAISDVEGSNYGYTF
TGTGCCATCAGTGACGTCGAGGGATCTAACTATGGCTACACCTTC